The 9 T cell receptor beta chains presented below share a single source sample, sequenced in a study of radiation and T cells in renal cell carcinoma. TCRdb's table, derived via immunoSEQ multiplex PCR, lists solely in-frame clones and lacks some. The sample records 150,000 or so clones, roughly nine tenths being singletons. Time point specified: baseline pretreatment blood. As for treatment: 15 Gy SBRT to primary tumor, nephrectomy 4 weeks later. Sequencing used blood, obtained from a patient whose treatment included radiotherapy and nephrectomy. These receptors all stem from a woman in her 70s with renal cell carcinoma.

The J gene is TRBJ1-5, the V gene TRBV9; no reliable D call. There are 20 residues in the CDR3. Germline V CDR1 and CDR2: SGDLS, YYNGEE. V was clipped by 4 bases and J by 0 bases, with 26 bases between them. DNA for the CDR3: TGTGCCAGCAGCTCCCGTCCCCCTGGGTTCGAACTCTATAGCAATCAGCCCCAGCATTTT. It yields the protein CASSSRPPGFELYSNQPQHF.

The chain combines TRBV6-5 with TRBJ2-5; tentatively, D is TRBD2 (7 bases). Germline V CDR1 and CDR2: MNHEY, SVGAGI. The CDR3 sequence is 14 residues long. V was trimmed by 2 bases and J by 5 bases, leaving 12 bases between them. CDR3 DNA: TGTGCCAGCAGTTACGGGGGGGCCGGGGAGACCCAGTACTTC. Translation gives CASSYGGAGETQYF.

The chain carries TRBV7-6 and TRBJ2-2; possible D gene TRBD1, 6 bases. This CDR3 contains 12 residues. V gave up 6 bases and J gave up 13 bases, with 15 bases separating them. Germline lookup yields CDR1 SGHVS and CDR2 FNYEAQ. CDR3 sequence (DNA): TGTGCCAGCAGTCACCCACAGGGTGGGCTGTTTTTT. Residues: CASSHPQGGLFF. The whole variable domain, filled in from reference TRBV7-6 and TRBJ2-2, reads GAGVSQSPRYKVTKRGQDVALRCDPISGHVSLYWYRQALGQGPEFLTYFNYEAQQDKSGLPNDRFSAERPEGSISTLTIQRTEQRDSAMYRCASSHPQGGLFFGEGSRLTVL.

The chain recombines TRBV5-6 with TRBJ2-5, with D unclear. V was trimmed by 4 bases and J by 2 bases, leaving 18 bases between them. Per the germline V gene, CDR1 is SGHDT and CDR2 is YYEEEE. This CDR3 spans 16 amino acids. This CDR3 reads CASSLPPADRQETQYF. CDR3 coding DNA: TGTGCCAGCAGCCTACCTCCCGCAGACCGTCAAGAGACCCAGTACTTC.

This chain connects TRBV7-2 to TRBJ1-5; TRBD1 agrees at 12 bases. The J segment lost 7 bases and the V segment lost 0 bases, leaving 1 base of the junction unmatched. Germline lookup yields CDR1 SGHTA and CDR2 FQGNSA. This CDR3 has 15 residues. CDR3: CASSLAGTGGQPQHF. CDR3 nucleotides: TGTGCCAGCAGCTTAGCAGGGACAGGGGGCCAGCCCCAGCATTTT.

Written as DNA, the CDR3 is TGCGCCAGCAGCTTCCTGGAAGGTCCTTTGGGGGAGCAGTACTTC. The encoded protein is CASSFLEGPLGEQYF. The chain joins TRBV5-1 to TRBJ2-7; no clear D. The CDR3 totals 15 residues. Germline values: CDR1 SGHRS, CDR2 YFSETQ. V gave up 2 bases and J gave up 7 bases, with 19 bases separating them. The complete variable domain, with remaining parts taken from reference TRBV5-1 and TRBJ2-7, reads KAGVTQTPRYLIKTRGQQVTLSCSPISGHRSVSWYQQTPGQGLQFLFEYFSETQRNKGNFPGRFSGRQFSNSRSEMNVSTLELGDSALYLCASSFLEGPLGEQYFGPGTRLTVT.

This clone was observed once. This chain links TRBV30 with TRBJ2-7; D gene ambiguous. Trimming stripped 0 bases from V and 3 bases from J, with 12 bases between. The CDR3 is 14 residues long. Germline lookup yields CDR1 GTSNPN and CDR2 SVGIG (reference sequence). CDR3 in DNA: TGTGCCTGGAGTGTAGAGCCAGGTCTCTACGAGCAGTACTTC. Protein sequence: CAWSVEPGLYEQYF.

The J gene is TRBJ2-2, the V gene TRBV5-1, with 9 bases that match TRBD1. The CDR3 covers 14 residues. The V and J ends lost 7 bases and 6 bases, in that order; junction bases with no gene match: 7. From germline, CDR1 is SGHRS and CDR2 YFSETQ. CDR3 loop: CASVRDRVPGELFF. In nucleotides, the CDR3 is TGCGCCAGCGTCCGGGACAGGGTTCCCGGGGAGCTGTTTTTT.

The CDR3 loop reads CASSLRLAGVSGELFF. The CDR3 nucleotides read TGTGCCAGCAGCTTGCGGCTAGCGGGGGTCTCCGGGGAGCTGTTTTTT. The V gene is TRBV5-4, the J gene TRBJ2-2; 10 bases fit TRBD2. This CDR3 contains 16 residues. CDR1 SGHNT and CDR2 YYREEE come from the germline V gene (reference sequence). The trim removed 1 base at V and 6 bases at J, leaving 6 bases unmatched. The entire variable domain, with the rest obtained from reference TRBV5-4 and TRBJ2-2, is as follows: ETGVTQSPTHLIKTRGQQVTLRCSSQSGHNTVSWYQQALGQGPQFIFQYYREEENGRGNFPPRFSGLQFPNYSSELNVNALELDDSALYLCASSLRLAGVSGELFFGEGSRLTVL.